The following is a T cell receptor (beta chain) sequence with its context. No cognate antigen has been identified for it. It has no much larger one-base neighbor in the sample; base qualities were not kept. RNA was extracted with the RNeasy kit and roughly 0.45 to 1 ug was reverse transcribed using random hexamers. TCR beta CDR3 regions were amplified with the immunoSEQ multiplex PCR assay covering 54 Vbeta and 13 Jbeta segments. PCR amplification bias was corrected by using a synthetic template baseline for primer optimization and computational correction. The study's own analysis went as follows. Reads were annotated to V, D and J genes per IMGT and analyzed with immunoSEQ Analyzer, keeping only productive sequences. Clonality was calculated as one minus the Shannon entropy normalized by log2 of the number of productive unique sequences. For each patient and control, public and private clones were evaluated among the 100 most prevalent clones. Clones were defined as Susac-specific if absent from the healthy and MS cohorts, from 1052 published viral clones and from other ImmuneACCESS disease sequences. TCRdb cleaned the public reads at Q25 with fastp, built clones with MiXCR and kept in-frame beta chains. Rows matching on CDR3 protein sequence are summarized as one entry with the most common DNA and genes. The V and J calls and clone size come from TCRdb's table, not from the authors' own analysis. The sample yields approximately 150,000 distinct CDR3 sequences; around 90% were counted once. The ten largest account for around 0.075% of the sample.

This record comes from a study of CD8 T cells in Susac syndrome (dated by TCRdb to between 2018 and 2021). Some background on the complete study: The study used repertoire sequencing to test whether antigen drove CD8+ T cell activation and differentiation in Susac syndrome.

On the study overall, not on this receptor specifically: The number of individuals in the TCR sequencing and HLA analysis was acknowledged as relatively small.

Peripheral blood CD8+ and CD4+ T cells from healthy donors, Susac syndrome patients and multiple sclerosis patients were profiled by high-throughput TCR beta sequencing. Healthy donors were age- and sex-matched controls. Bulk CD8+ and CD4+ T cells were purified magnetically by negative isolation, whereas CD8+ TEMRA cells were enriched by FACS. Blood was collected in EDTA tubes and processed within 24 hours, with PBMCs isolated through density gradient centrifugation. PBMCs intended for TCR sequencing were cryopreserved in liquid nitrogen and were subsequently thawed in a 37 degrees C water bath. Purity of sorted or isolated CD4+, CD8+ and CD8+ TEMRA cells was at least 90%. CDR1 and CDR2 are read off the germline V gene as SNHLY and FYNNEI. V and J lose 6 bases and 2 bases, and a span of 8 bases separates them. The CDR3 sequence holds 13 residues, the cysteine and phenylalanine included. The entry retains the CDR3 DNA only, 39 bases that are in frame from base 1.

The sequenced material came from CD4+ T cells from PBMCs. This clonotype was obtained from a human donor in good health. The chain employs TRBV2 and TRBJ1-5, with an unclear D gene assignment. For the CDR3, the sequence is CASSSVGNQPQHF. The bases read TGTGCCAGCAGCTCTGTGGGCAATCAGCCCCAGCATTTT.